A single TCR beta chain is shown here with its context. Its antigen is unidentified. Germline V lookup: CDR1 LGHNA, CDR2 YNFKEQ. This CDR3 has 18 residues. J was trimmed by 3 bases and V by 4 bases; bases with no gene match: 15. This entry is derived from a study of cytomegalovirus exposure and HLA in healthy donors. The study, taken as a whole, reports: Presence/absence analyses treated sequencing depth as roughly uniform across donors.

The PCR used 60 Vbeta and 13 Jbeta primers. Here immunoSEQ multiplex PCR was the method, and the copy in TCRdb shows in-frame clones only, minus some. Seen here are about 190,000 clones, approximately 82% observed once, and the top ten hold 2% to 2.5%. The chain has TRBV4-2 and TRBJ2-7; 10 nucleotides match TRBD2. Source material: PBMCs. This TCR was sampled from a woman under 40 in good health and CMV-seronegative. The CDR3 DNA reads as TGTGCCAGCAGCCCCGGGGGGTTATCGACTAGCGGGTTCTACGAGCAGTACTTC. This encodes CASSPGGLSTSGFYEQYF.